Given below is one T cell receptor beta chain in context. This CDR3 comprises 14 residues. As handled by the study authors: Estimation of nucleated cell counts relied on the amplification of reference gene primers. The repertoire was sequenced with immunoSEQ multiplex PCR; TCRdb's copy has only in-frame clones and lacks some. V, J and clone size were drawn from that table, and D and trimming were deduced from the DNA. The profile covers roughly 290,000 clones, with approximately 80% appearing a single time and around 4.1% taken by the ten largest. This sample stems from a study of blood T cell repertoires in COVID-19. Study details: The United States, Italy and Spain were the sources of the acute and convalescent COVID-19 samples. T cells, B-cell-depleted T cells, or PBMCs provided the cDNA or gDNA that served as material.

The origin of this receptor is a woman between 50 and 59 years old with active or convalescent COVID-19. Specimen: peripheral blood. The gene calls are TRBV21-1 and TRBJ1-2; the DNA was not used to check the table's D call, TRBD1. TRBV21-1 is given as a pseudogene. CDR3 nucleotides: TGTGCCAGCCCAAGGGACAGGGGGCCTAGAGGCTACACCTTC. Residues: CASPRDRGPRGYTF.